The 31 T cell receptor beta chains given below trace back to one sample, sequenced in a study of low-dose radiotherapy and immunotherapy resistance in tumors. Time point given: before trial treatment. First-strand cDNA used TRAV- and TRBV-specific primers, covering alpha and beta chains. PCR amplification of the TCRs was performed with Phusion for 20 PCR cycles, and it relied on a constant-region primer together with a V-primer adapter. Using its own MiXCR run on the reads, TCRdb lists one record per CDR3 protein. The table shows more than 45,000 distinct CDR3 sequences, with about 23% occurring only once. Sequenced here: PBMCs, sampled before treatment. The receptors stem from a male donor with prostate cancer.

As to this clonotype: A much larger clone is a single base away; this may be a read error. This sequence joins TRBV20-1 and TRBJ2-7; perhaps TRBD1 as D (6 bases). The CDR3 covers 13 residues. Germline CDR1 and CDR2: DFQATT and SNEGSKA (reference sequence). CDR3 bases: TGCAGTGCTGGAGGACAGAGCTCCTACGAGCGGTACTTC. Translating it yields CSAGGQSSYERYF.

This clonotype has ten or more counts. This rearrangement joins TRBV5-4 to TRBJ2-5; D is possibly TRBD1 or TRBD2 (5 bases each). Trimming stripped 4 bases from V and 0 bases from J, with 13 bases between. This CDR3 spans 15 amino acids. The germline gives CDR1 SGHNT, CDR2 YYREEE (reference sequence). CDR3 in amino acids: CASSQKRGDQETQYF. In DNA form, the CDR3 reads TGTGCCAGCAGCCAAAAGAGAGGGGACCAAGAGACCCAGTACTTC.

There are many counts of this clonotype. This chain uses TRBV5-1 with TRBJ2-5, with TRBD1 identical over 7 bases. The trim removed 0 bases at V and 1 base at J, leaving 0 bases unmatched. CDR1 and CDR2 from the germline V gene are SGHRS and YFSETQ. CDR3 length: 14 residues. As DNA, the CDR3 is TGCGCCAGCAGCTTGGGGGACAGCCAAGAGACCCAGTACTTC. It codes for CASSLGDSQETQYF.

This clonotype was observed many times. The chain is built from TRBV20-1 and TRBJ2-1; D possibly corresponds to TRBD2 (5 bases). Looked up from germline, CDR1 is DFQATT and CDR2 is SNEGSKA (reference sequence). This CDR3 has 13 amino acids. V was clipped by 4 bases and J by 6 bases, with 13 bases between them. As DNA, the CDR3 is TGCAGTGCTACTGAAGAACTAGGCAATGAGCAGTTCTTC. It specifies CSATEELGNEQFF.

This clonotype was counted ten times or more. The CDR3 nucleotides read TGTGCCAGCAGCTTTGGCTCAACAGATACGCAGTATTTT. It is translated as CASSFGSTDTQYF. V gene TRBV5-4 combines with J gene TRBJ2-3; D is unclear. The CDR3 is 13 amino acids. The germline V gene encodes CDR1 SGHNT and CDR2 YYREEE (reference sequence). Trimming took 2 bases from V and 3 from J, leaving 7 bases between them.

This clonotype was observed at least ten times. V gene TRBV25-1 combines with J gene TRBJ1-1, with 12 nucleotides matching TRBD1. The CDR3 loop spans 18 amino acids. The germline V gene has CDR1 MGHDK and CDR2 SYGVNS. The V and J ends lost 2 bases and 2 bases, in that order; junction bases with no gene match: 9. The CDR3 region has the DNA TGTGCCAGCAGTGAAGCCGGGACAGGGGGCGAGGTTAACACTGAAGCTTTCTTT. This sequence encodes CASSEAGTGGEVNTEAFF.

The sample holds many counts of this clonotype. This chain joins TRBV20-1 and TRBJ2-7; 8 bases are a match to TRBD1. In germline, CDR1 is DFQATT, CDR2 SNEGSKA (reference sequence). The CDR3 is 13 amino acids. The V gene end was trimmed by 6 bases and the J gene end by 0 bases; junction bases not matched to a gene: 4. CDR3 nucleotides: TGCAGTGCCCCGACAGGGGCCTCCTACGAGCAGTACTTC. The encoded protein is CSAPTGASYEQYF.

This clonotype was observed at least ten times. This chain's CDR3 is CASSQIIPSSYEQYF. CDR3 in DNA: TGTGCCAGCAGCCAAATAATTCCTAGCTCCTACGAGCAGTACTTC. This chain joins TRBV28 and TRBJ2-7; the D is unclear. The ends were cut back, 6 bases at V and 0 bases at J, with 15 bases in the middle. Germline V gives CDR1 MDHEN, CDR2 SYDVKM. The CDR3 covers 15 residues.

This clonotype is deemed medium-sized. This chain uses TRBV28 with TRBJ2-5; perhaps TRBD2 as D (6 bases). The CDR3 runs 11 residues. Germline V gene lookup returns CDR1 MDHEN and CDR2 SYDVKM. Trimming stripped 7 bases from V and 5 bases from J, with 8 bases between. The CDR3: CASTGRETQYF. As DNA, the CDR3 is TGTGCCAGCACTGGGAGGGAGACCCAGTACTTC.

This clonotype was seen at least ten times. The gene calls are TRBV9 and TRBJ2-2, with unresolved D. The CDR3 has 13 amino acids. Trimming stripped 6 bases from V and 5 bases from J, with 11 bases between. Per the germline V gene, CDR1 is SGDLS and CDR2 is YYNGEE. CDR3 in amino acids: CASTALETGELFF. CDR3 bases: TGTGCCAGCACGGCCTTGGAAACCGGGGAGCTGTTTTTT.

The V and J genes are TRBV5-1 and TRBJ2-7, with unresolved D. CDR1 is SGHRS and CDR2 is YFSETQ in the germline V gene. The ends were cut back, 0 bases at V and 2 bases at J, with 9 bases in the middle. This CDR3 is built from 14 residues. For the CDR3, the DNA is TGCGCCAGCAGCTTGGCCGAGCAGGCCTACGAGCAGTACTTC. Translating it yields CASSLAEQAYEQYF.

This clonotype was counted many times. V and J are TRBV6-2 or TRBV6-3 and TRBJ2-2, with no clear D. Germline V lookup: CDR1 MNHEY, CDR2 SVGEGT. CDR3 length equals 14 residues. V was trimmed by 5 bases and J by 3 bases, leaving 10 bases between them. The CDR3 bases are TGTGCCAGCAGTCCTCGACGGGACACCGGGGAGCTGTTTTTT. Protein sequence: CASSPRRDTGELFF.

The table lists this clonotype with a few counts. The chain links TRBV27 to TRBJ2-3; D gene ambiguous. This CDR3 has 13 residues. The V end lost 3 bases, the J end lost 6 bases, and 10 bases lay between the germline ends. Germline CDR1 MNHEY, CDR2 SMNVEV (reference sequence). This CDR3 is CASSFAPPDTQYF. CDR3 bases: TGTGCCAGCAGTTTCGCCCCGCCCGATACGCAGTATTTT.

This clonotype has a handful of counts. The chain is built from TRBV5-1 and TRBJ1-2, with 8 bases identical to TRBD1. This CDR3 spans 17 amino acids. Trimming at V came to 3 bases and at J to 7 bases, leaving 17 bases not matched to a gene. The germline V gene encodes CDR1 SGHRS and CDR2 YFSETQ. The CDR3, as DNA: TGCGCCAGCAGCTGGGGGCGGCAGGGGGCGTTGATAACTGGCTACACCTTC. Translating it yields CASSWGRQGALITGYTF.

As to this clonotype: A read error is likely, as this CDR3 ends without the conserved phenylalanine or tryptophan. V is TRBV5-1 and J is TRBJ2-3; no clear D. The end of the DNA fits TRBJ1-5 better, so the J call may be wrong. Germline CDR1 reads SGHRS; CDR2 reads YFSETQ. The CDR3 contains 9 residues. In nucleotides, the CDR3 is TGCGCCAGCAGCTTGCGACAGCATGGG. Its translation is CASSLRQHG.

As concerns this clonotype: A far larger clone differs by one base, so this is likely a read error. The J gene is TRBJ1-6, the V gene TRBV5-8; a weak D match, TRBD1 (5 bases). V lost 4 bases, J lost 5 bases, and 16 bases lay in between. Germline lookup yields CDR1 SGHTS and CDR2 YDEGEE. CDR3 length: 16 residues. The CDR3 sequence: CASSMSSTVNNSPLHF. Here the CDR3 DNA reads TGTGCCAGCAGCATGAGCTCGACAGTTAATAATTCACCCCTCCACTTT.

This clonotype has at least ten counts. The V gene is TRBV20-1, the J gene TRBJ1-2; 9 bases are shared with TRBD1. CDR3 length equals 15 residues. The V gene's germline CDR1 is DFQATT and CDR2 SNEGSKA (reference sequence). V was clipped by 1 base and J by 4 bases; unmatched bases: 7. CDR3 sequence reads: CSARAGGQGSYGYTF. The CDR3 DNA sequence: TGCAGTGCTAGAGCGGGTGGACAGGGGTCCTATGGCTACACCTTC.

There are many counts of this clonotype. This chain links TRBV20-1 with TRBJ1-5; D is possibly TRBD1 (6 bases). Looked up from germline, CDR1 is DFQATT and CDR2 is SNEGSKA (reference sequence). This CDR3 contains 14 residues. The V end lost 0 bases, the J end lost 7 bases, and 13 bases lay between the germline ends. This chain's CDR3 is CSARDKQGRQPQHF. As DNA, the CDR3 is TGCAGTGCTAGAGATAAACAGGGACGGCAGCCCCAGCATTTT.

V and J are TRBV28 and TRBJ2-1; 9 positions agree with TRBD1. V dropped 4 bases and J dropped 5; count of bases not matched to a gene: 9. Looked up from germline, CDR1 is MDHEN and CDR2 is SYDVKM. The CDR3 spans 16 residues. The CDR3 DNA reads as TGTGCCAGCAGTTCCCCGCACAGGGGGCCCGACAATGAGCAGTTCTTC. Translated, it gives CASSSPHRGPDNEQFF. The whole variable domain, filled in from reference TRBV28 and TRBJ2-1, reads DVKVTQSSRYLVKRTGEKVFLECVQDMDHENMFWYRQDPGLGLRLIYFSYDVKMKEKGDIPEGYSVSREKKERFSLILESASTNQTSMYLCASSSPHRGPDNEQFFGPGTRLTVL.

This clonotype was seen repeatedly, ten times or more. The gene calls are TRBV28 and TRBJ2-1; TRBD1 or TRBD2 may be the D gene (5 bases each). Germline loops: CDR1 MDHEN, CDR2 SYDVKM. V dropped 7 bases and J dropped 7 bases, with 17 bases sitting between them. The CDR3 loop spans 14 amino acids. The CDR3 DNA reads TGTGCCAGCATAAACGCAGGGCGCGGGAATGAGCAGTTCTTC. Protein product: CASINAGRGNEQFF.

In this sample, this clonotype turned up many times. This rearrangement joins TRBV6-6 to TRBJ1-5, with D hard to call. This CDR3 has 14 residues. V lost 4 bases, J lost 5 bases, and 12 bases lay in between. Germline values: CDR1 MNHNY, CDR2 SVGAGI (reference sequence). The CDR3 is CASSSPIPDQPQHF. The CDR3 nucleotides are TGTGCCAGCAGTTCCCCCATTCCCGATCAGCCCCAGCATTTT.

Comment on this clonotype: One base separates it from a far larger clone, so it is likely a read error. This chain connects TRBV27 to TRBJ2-7; the D is unclear. The CDR3 extends over 15 amino acids. Germline loops: CDR1 MNHEY, CDR2 SMNVEV (reference sequence). The V gene lost 2 bases and the J gene lost 7 bases, with 18 bases spanning the gap. The CDR3 loop reads CASSLPPAMYNEQYF. The CDR3, as DNA: TGTGCCAGCAGTTTACCCCCAGCGATGTACAATGAGCAGTACTTC.

This clonotype has just a few counts. The V gene is TRBV6-5, the J gene TRBJ2-5; tentatively, D is TRBD2 (5 bases). Germline V gene sequence: CDR1 MNHEY, CDR2 SVGAGI. The CDR3 spans 14 residues. With 0 bases removed from V and 8 bases from J, the gap between germline ends came to 13 bases. The CDR3 DNA reads TGTGCCAGCAGTTACTCGACGCAAGGGAGCACCCAGTACTTC. Translation: CASSYSTQGSTQYF.

This chain links TRBV13 with TRBJ1-6, with 7 bases lining up with TRBD1. This CDR3 region has 14 residues. The germline V gene has CDR1 PRHDT and CDR2 FYEKMQ (reference sequence). With V trimmed by 7 bases and J by 9 bases, 9 bases remained unmatched. The CDR3 sequence is CASIGINRGSPLHF. The CDR3 DNA is TGTGCCAGCATCGGGATCAACAGGGGTTCACCCCTCCACTTT.

This chain joins TRBV28 and TRBJ2-7; D not certain. There are 14 residues in the CDR3. Germline CDR1 is MDHEN and CDR2 is SYDVKM. The V gene lost 8 bases and the J gene lost 2 bases, with 16 bases spanning the gap. CDR3 in DNA: TGTGCCAGCCGACCTTCCAACCCCGCCTACGAGCAGTACTTC. Its protein is CASRPSNPAYEQYF.

This clonotype was seen a single time. With a far larger clone one base away, a read error is the likely cause. The V and J genes are TRBV13 and TRBJ2-1, with D maybe TRBD2 (6 bases). The CDR3 is 17 residues long. CDR1 is PRHDT and CDR2 is FYEKMQ in the germline V gene (reference sequence). The CDR3 loop reads CVSSFERGLPRDNEQFF. CDR3 nucleotide sequence: TGTGTCAGCAGCTTCGAAAGGGGACTCCCACGAGACAATGAGCAGTTCTTC.

This clonotype was seen many times. The chain recombines TRBV24-1 with TRBJ2-1; 11 bases align to TRBD2. V dropped 4 bases and J dropped 1; count of bases not matched to a gene: 2. The germline gives CDR1 KGHDR, CDR2 SFDVKD. The CDR3 consists of 16 residues. Here the CDR3 DNA reads TGTGCCACCAGTGACTCTAGCGGGGGGTCCTACAATGAGCAGTTCTTC. It yields the protein CATSDSSGGSYNEQFF.

A word on this clonotype: A read error likely explains this, since a far larger clone differs by one base. The V call is TRBV9, the J call TRBJ2-7; D might be TRBD2 (5 bases). V lost 5 bases and J 7 bases, leaving 13 bases between the germline ends. The CDR3 sequence is 12 residues long. In germline, CDR1 is SGDLS, CDR2 YYNGEE. The CDR3 here is CASSPTGSEQYF. As DNA, the CDR3 is TGTGCCAGCAGTCCCACGGGGAGTGAGCAGTACTTC.

The chain carries TRBV5-3 and TRBJ2-2; possible D gene TRBD2, 7 bases. TRBV5-3 is treated as an ORF (open reading frame) with a function not yet certain. The V and J ends lost 9 bases and 5 bases respectively, with 20 bases between them. The CDR3 contains 15 residues. For the CDR3, the DNA is TGTGCCACCTGGGGGGGCCCCTTCGGGACCGGGGAGCTGTTTTTT. Its protein is CATWGGPFGTGELFF.

This clonotype came up many times. The chain joins TRBV5-1 to TRBJ2-1; 10 bases map to TRBD2. The ends lost 6 bases at V and 12 bases at J; junction bases unmatched: 3. The CDR3 loop spans 11 amino acids. Germline-derived CDR1 and CDR2 are SGHRS and YFSETQ. The CDR3 protein is CASKQREGQFF. The CDR3 region has the DNA TGCGCCAGCAAACAGCGGGAGGGGCAGTTCTTC. Combining the CDR3 with reference TRBV5-1 and TRBJ2-1 gives the whole variable domain KAGVTQTPRYLIKTRGQQVTLSCSPISGHRSVSWYQQTPGQGLQFLFEYFSETQRNKGNFPGRFSGRQFSNSRSEMNVSTLELGDSALYLCASKQREGQFFGPGTRLTVL.

This clonotype was observed many times. The rearrangement joins TRBV28 to TRBJ2-7; 9 nucleotides line up with TRBD1. Germline values: CDR1 MDHEN, CDR2 SYDVKM. This CDR3 spans 15 amino acids. The V and J ends lost 3 bases and 2 bases, in that order; junction bases with no gene match: 5. The CDR3 sequence: CASSFGTGPTYEQYF. The CDR3 region has the DNA TGTGCCAGCAGTTTTGGGACAGGGCCTACCTACGAGCAGTACTTC.